This T cell receptor (beta chain) was obtained from a study of identical twins. Each CDR3 protein is one row after TCRdb ran MiXCR on the 5' RACE reads. The sample records 700,000 or so distinct CDR3 sequences, approximately 9% being singletons. V shed 5 bases and J shed 8 bases, with 18 bases lying between them. The CDR3 is 14 amino acids. Germline assignment: CDR1 MNHNS and CDR2 SASEGT. The sample was also reused in another study, on yellow fever vaccine responses in identical twins.

Sequenced material: PBMCs. This sequence joins TRBV6-1 and TRBJ1-1; unclear D gene. The source is a woman aged 18 to 35 in good health. The CDR3 DNA follows: TGTGCCAGCAGTCCTCTAGAACGTGTGGTGGAAGCTTTCTTT. Its translation is CASSPLERVVEAFF.